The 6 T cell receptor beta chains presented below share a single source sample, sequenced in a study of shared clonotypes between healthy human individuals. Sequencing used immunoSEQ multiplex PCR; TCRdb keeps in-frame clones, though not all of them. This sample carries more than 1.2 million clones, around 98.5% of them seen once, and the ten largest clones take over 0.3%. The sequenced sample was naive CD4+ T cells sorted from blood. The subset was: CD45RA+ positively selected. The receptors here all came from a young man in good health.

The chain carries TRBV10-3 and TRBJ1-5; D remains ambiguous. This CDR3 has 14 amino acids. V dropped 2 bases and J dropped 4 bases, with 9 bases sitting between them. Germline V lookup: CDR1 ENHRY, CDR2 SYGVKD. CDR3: CAISEGDRNQPQHF. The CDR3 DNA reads TGTGCCATCAGTGAGGGGGATAGGAATCAGCCCCAGCATTTT.

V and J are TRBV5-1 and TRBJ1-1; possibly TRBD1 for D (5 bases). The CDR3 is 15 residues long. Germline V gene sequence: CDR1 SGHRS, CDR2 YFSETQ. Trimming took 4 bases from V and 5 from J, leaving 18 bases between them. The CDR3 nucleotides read TGCGCCAGCAGCCGGGAGGGCAGCGGGGGAACTGAAGCTTTCTTT. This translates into CASSREGSGGTEAFF.

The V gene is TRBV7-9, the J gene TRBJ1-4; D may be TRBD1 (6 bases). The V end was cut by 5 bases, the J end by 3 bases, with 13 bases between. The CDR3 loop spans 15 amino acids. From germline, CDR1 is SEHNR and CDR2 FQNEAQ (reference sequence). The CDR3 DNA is TGTGCCAGCAGCCTAGGCGGGGGGCCTAATGAAAAACTGTTTTTT. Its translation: CASSLGGGPNEKLFF.

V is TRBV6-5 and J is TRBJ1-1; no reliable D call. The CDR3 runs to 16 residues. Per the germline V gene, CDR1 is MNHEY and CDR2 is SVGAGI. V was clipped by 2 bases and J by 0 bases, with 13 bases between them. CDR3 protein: CASSYVPLRMNTEAFF. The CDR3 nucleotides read TGTGCCAGCAGTTACGTCCCCCTAAGGATGAACACTGAAGCTTTCTTT.

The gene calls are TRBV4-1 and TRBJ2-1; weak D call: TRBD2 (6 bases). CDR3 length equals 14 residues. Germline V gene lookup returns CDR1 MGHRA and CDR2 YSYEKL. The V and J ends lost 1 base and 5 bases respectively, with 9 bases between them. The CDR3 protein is CASSQAEGNNEQFF. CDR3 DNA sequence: TGCGCCAGCAGCCAAGCGGAGGGTAACAATGAGCAGTTCTTC.

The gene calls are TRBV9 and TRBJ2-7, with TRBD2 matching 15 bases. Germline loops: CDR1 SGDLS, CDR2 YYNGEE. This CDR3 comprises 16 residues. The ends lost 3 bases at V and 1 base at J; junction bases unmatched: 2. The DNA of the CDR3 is TGTGCCAGCAGCGCCGGACTAGCGGGAGGGTCCTACGAGCAGTACTTC. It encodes CASSAGLAGGSYEQYF.